The 5 T cell receptor beta chains listed next were all sequenced from one sample in a study of blood T cell repertoires in COVID-19. Here immunoSEQ multiplex PCR was the method, and the copy in TCRdb shows in-frame clones only, minus some. Of a few hundred thousand clones in the sample, around 87% were seen once. The material sequenced was PBMCs or T cells enriched from blood (not recorded which). All receptors derive from a woman aged 18-29 years with acute COVID-19.

The V call is TRBV5-1, the J call TRBJ1-2; TRBD1 matches 10 bases. The CDR3 loop spans 15 amino acids. V lost 1 base to trimming and J lost 7 bases; unmatched junction nucleotides: 7. CDR1 is SGHRS, CDR2 YFSETQ, per germline. The CDR3 bases are TGCGCCAGCAGCTTGCCGACAGGGGGCCCGAGTGGCTACACCTTC. This encodes CASSLPTGGPSGYTF.

This clone has only a few counts. Other DNA sequences in this specimen translate into the identical CDR3. This chain connects TRBV27 to TRBJ1-1; tentatively, D is TRBD1 (5 bases). The CDR3 is made up of 13 amino acids. Trimming shortened V by 2 bases and J by 1 base, and 5 bases separated the two germline ends. Germline CDR1 reads MNHEY; CDR2 reads SMNVEV (reference sequence). The DNA of the CDR3 is TGTGCCAGCAGTTTAAGGGGGAACACTGAAGCTTTCTTT. This sequence encodes CASSLRGNTEAFF.

The rearrangement joins TRBV28 to TRBJ1-2; TRBD1 agrees at 8 bases. The CDR3 contains 15 residues. The germline V gene encodes CDR1 MDHEN and CDR2 SYDVKM. Trimming at V came to 3 bases and at J to 7 bases, leaving 10 bases not matched to a gene. The CDR3 loop reads CASSLPDRGPSGYTF. As DNA, the CDR3 is TGTGCCAGCAGTTTGCCCGACAGGGGTCCTAGTGGCTACACCTTC.

The CDR3 loop reads CASKDRQGPEQYF. As DNA, the CDR3 is TGTGCCAGCAAGGACCGACAGGGCCCCGAGCAGTACTTC. V gene TRBV6-5 combines with J gene TRBJ2-7, with 7 bases identical to TRBD1. The V and J ends lost 7 bases and 6 bases, in that order; junction bases with no gene match: 9. This CDR3 has 13 amino acids. The germline gives CDR1 MNHEY, CDR2 SVGAGI.

The chain carries TRBV29-1 and TRBJ1-1, with 8 bases aligning to TRBD1. Losses at the gene ends were 1 base for V and 4 bases for J; bases not matched to a gene: 5. Germline-derived CDR1 and CDR2 are SQVTM and ANQGSEA. The CDR3 length is 14 residues. The CDR3 loop is CSVEGQGASTEAFF. The CDR3 DNA follows: TGCAGCGTTGAAGGCCAGGGGGCCAGCACTGAAGCTTTCTTT.